The 21 T cell receptor beta chains below were found in one sample sequenced in a study of a mutant IDH1 vaccine in newly diagnosed glioma. Some clones are missing from TCRdb's copy, which holds only in-frame ones; the method was immunoSEQ multiplex PCR. Of approximately 67,000 clones listed, roughly 84% are singletons. Antigens for these TCRs are unknown. Time point given: week 23, last vaccination. Topical imiquimod accompanied each vaccine dose, which consisted of 300 ug of mutant IDH1 20-mer peptide. Specimen: PBMCs, collected from a glioma patient whose treatment included an IDH1 peptide vaccine. The receptors originated from a man aged 18 to 35 with glioma.

This clone occurred a few times. The rearrangement links TRBV27 to TRBJ2-7; 9 positions match TRBD1. The V segment lost 8 bases and the J segment 3 bases; nucleotides outside the gene matches: 8. Germline V gene data show CDR1 as MNHEY and CDR2 as SMNVEV (reference sequence). The CDR3 has 14 amino acids. The CDR3 here is CASRGTGFVYEQYF. In DNA, the CDR3 is TGTGCCAGCCGCGGGACAGGGTTCGTCTACGAGCAGTACTTC.

J is TRBJ2-5 and V is TRBV25-1, with 14 bases aligning to TRBD2. J gave up 0 bases and V 4 bases, and 1 base lay outside the gene matches. The CDR3 sequence is 16 residues long. The germline gives CDR1 MGHDK, CDR2 SYGVNS. Here the CDR3 reads CASSGGLAGDQETQYF. The CDR3 DNA is TGTGCCAGCAGTGGGGGACTAGCGGGAGACCAAGAGACCCAGTACTTC.

This clone was found once. The chain is built from TRBV7-2 and TRBJ2-7, with unresolved D. Per the germline V gene, CDR1 is SGHTA and CDR2 is FQGNSA. V was shortened by 2 bases and J by 2 bases, with 10 bases between the two germline ends. CDR3 length equals 14 residues. CDR3 amino acids: CASSLFPQTYEQYF. The CDR3 DNA sequence: TGTGCCAGCAGCTTATTCCCGCAAACCTACGAGCAGTACTTC.

This clone appeared a single time. This chain links TRBV5-6 with TRBJ2-5; weak D call: TRBD1 (6 bases). This CDR3 spans 13 amino acids. Germline V gene sequence: CDR1 SGHDT, CDR2 YYEEEE. The germline V and J ends were trimmed by 4 bases and 5 bases, with 12 bases remaining between them. CDR3 bases: TGTGCCAGCAGCCTTGACAGGCGGGAGACCCAGTACTTC. Translated: CASSLDRRETQYF.

This clone is medium-sized. This chain connects TRBV28 to TRBJ1-2; 7 bases map to TRBD1. The CDR3 sequence is 17 residues long. Germline V gene lookup returns CDR1 MDHEN and CDR2 SYDVKM. After removal of 1 base from V and 0 bases from J, the junction contained 8 bases not matched to a gene. The DNA of the CDR3 is TGTGCCAGCAGTTTATACACAGGGGCCCCCTCTAACTATGGCTACACCTTC. Translation: CASSLYTGAPSNYGYTF.

V gene TRBV30 combines with J gene TRBJ1-5, with D perhaps matching TRBD1 (5 bases). Germline CDR1 GTSNPN, CDR2 SVGIG (reference sequence). Trimming left V 2 bases short and J 6 bases short, with 11 bases between. The CDR3 covers 13 residues. The CDR3 reads CAWSRAGSQPQHF. The CDR3 DNA reads TGTGCCTGGAGTAGGGCAGGGAGTCAGCCCCAGCATTTT.

The gene calls are TRBV30 and TRBJ1-4; no definite D call. Trimming pared 2 bases from V and 10 bases from J, leaving 20 bases between. Per germline, CDR1 GTSNPN and CDR2 SVGIG (reference sequence). This CDR3 contains 15 residues. CDR3: CAWSTDGLGPSKLFF. For the CDR3, the DNA is TGTGCCTGGAGTACTGACGGTTTAGGCCCCTCAAAACTGTTTTTT.

The genes are TRBV19 and TRBJ1-1; D gene ambiguous. This CDR3 contains 13 residues. CDR1 and CDR2 from the germline V gene are LNHDA and SQIVND (reference sequence). V shed 8 bases and J shed 6 bases, with 16 bases lying between them. DNA for the CDR3: TGTGCCAGTGCCCTCGGTAGGACTCCTGAAGCTTTCTTT. Translation gives CASALGRTPEAFF.

The chain employs TRBV30 and TRBJ2-5, with TRBD1 identical over 7 bases. Germline CDR1 and CDR2: GTSNPN and SVGIG (reference sequence). The CDR3 covers 12 residues. V trimming: 3 bases; J trimming: 6 bases; junction bases outside the gene matches: 4. CDR3 loop: CAWRKGAQTQYF. DNA for the CDR3: TGTGCCTGGAGGAAGGGGGCGCAGACCCAGTACTTC. The full variable domain, completed using reference TRBV30 and TRBJ2-5, is SQTIHQWPATLVQPVGSPLSLECTVEGTSNPNLYWYRQAAGRGLQLLFYSVGIGQISSEVPQNLSASRPQDRQFILSSKKLLLSDSGFYLCAWRKGAQTQYFGPGTRLLVL.

Comment on this clone: Different DNA sequences within this sample yield the same CDR3. The chain links TRBV5-1 to TRBJ2-1; D might be TRBD2 (6 bases). V dropped 4 bases and J dropped 0 bases, with 11 bases sitting between them. Germline V gene data show CDR1 as SGHRS and CDR2 as YFSETQ. The CDR3 sequence is 15 residues long. The CDR3 here is CASSLDGSSYNEQFF. The CDR3, as DNA: TGCGCCAGCAGCCTCGACGGGAGCTCCTACAATGAGCAGTTCTTC.

In its sample, this clone was seen a few times. The chain uses TRBV1 and TRBJ1-6. TRBV1 is a known pseudogene. This CDR3 has 15 amino acids. CDR3 loop: CTSRQQGGGGSPLHF. CDR3 nucleotides: TGCACCAGCAGGCAACAAGGTGGAGGTGGTTCACCCCTCCACTTT.

V gene TRBV7-2 combines with J gene TRBJ2-7; TRBD1 or TRBD2 may be the D gene (5 bases each). Germline values: CDR1 SGHTA, CDR2 FQGNSA. V was trimmed by 3 bases and J by 0 bases, leaving 12 bases between them. The CDR3 is made up of 15 amino acids. CDR3 amino acids: CASSLGGGSSYEQYF. The CDR3 coding sequence is TGTGCCAGCAGCTTGGGTGGGGGATCCTCCTACGAGCAGTACTTC.

V usage is TRBV27 and J usage is TRBJ1-5, with D perhaps TRBD1 (5 bases). Germline values: CDR1 MNHEY, CDR2 SMNVEV (reference sequence). The CDR3 is 14 amino acids. Trimming removed 5 bases from V and 9 bases from J, with 17 bases in between. The CDR3 loop reads CASSPEGWARPQHF. The DNA of the CDR3 is TGTGCCAGCAGTCCGGAGGGGTGGGCGCGGCCCCAGCATTTT.

The V call is TRBV2, the J call TRBJ2-1, with TRBD2 matching 12 bases. Germline V gene lookup returns CDR1 SNHLY and CDR2 FYNNEI. CDR3 length equals 16 residues. The junction had 4 bases not matched to a gene; V was cut back by 0 bases and J by 7 bases. CDR3 sequence reads: CASSEAGLAGGNEQFF. The CDR3 DNA reads as TGTGCCAGCAGTGAAGCCGGCCTAGCGGGGGGGAATGAGCAGTTCTTC.

This sequence joins TRBV30 and TRBJ2-4; D is perhaps TRBD1 (6 bases). V was shortened by 1 base and J by 7 bases, with 17 bases between the two germline ends. The CDR3 is made up of 15 amino acids. CDR1 and CDR2 from the germline V gene are GTSNPN and SVGIG (reference sequence). The CDR3 bases are TGTGCCTGGAGTGGGCTTGGATTGGGGGCGAACATTCAGTACTTC. It is translated as CAWSGLGLGANIQYF.

The chain carries TRBV7-3 and TRBJ1-1; possible D gene TRBD1, 5 bases. The germline CDR1 and CDR2 sequences are SGHTA and FQGTGA. The CDR3 length is 17 residues. With 3 bases removed from V and 1 base from J, the gap between germline ends came to 18 bases. The CDR3 spells CASSFLLGPSGNTEAFF. CDR3 nucleotide sequence: TGTGCCAGCAGCTTCCTGTTGGGGCCCTCAGGGAACACTGAAGCTTTCTTT.

The V gene is TRBV5-1, the J gene TRBJ2-3; D perhaps matches TRBD1 (5 bases). CDR1 and CDR2 (germline): SGHRS, YFSETQ. This CDR3 region has 14 residues. V was clipped by 2 bases and J by 5 bases, with 12 bases between them. The CDR3 sequence: CASSLDEGVDTQYF. DNA for the CDR3: TGCGCCAGCAGCTTAGACGAAGGGGTAGATACGCAGTATTTT. Full variable domain (rest looked up from reference TRBV5-1 and TRBJ2-3): KAGVTQTPRYLIKTRGQQVTLSCSPISGHRSVSWYQQTPGQGLQFLFEYFSETQRNKGNFPGRFSGRQFSNSRSEMNVSTLELGDSALYLCASSLDEGVDTQYFGPGTRLTVL.

This chain links TRBV6-6 with TRBJ1-5; 9 positions agree with TRBD1. The CDR3 is 16 amino acids. Germline V gene data show CDR1 as MNHNY and CDR2 as SVGAGI (reference sequence). The V and J ends lost 8 bases and 3 bases, in that order; junction bases with no gene match: 11. The chain's CDR3 is CASFEGTGGSNQPQHF. The CDR3, as DNA: TGTGCCAGCTTCGAAGGTACAGGGGGCTCCAATCAGCCCCAGCATTTT.

As regards this clone: This sample includes further DNA sequences coding for the same CDR3. The chain has TRBV4-3 and TRBJ2-1; D unclear. Germline V gene lookup returns CDR1 LGHNA and CDR2 YSLEER. Trimming removed 0 bases at V and 10 bases at J, with 16 bases between. The CDR3 is made up of 15 amino acids. CDR3 loop: CASSQEVALGREQFF. DNA for the CDR3: TGCGCCAGCAGCCAAGAGGTGGCCCTGGGAAGGGAGCAGTTCTTC.

This clone was detected only a few times. This sequence joins TRBV6-1 and TRBJ2-2; D may be TRBD1 (6 bases). V gave up 6 bases and J gave up 2 bases, with 10 bases separating them. CDR1 and CDR2 (germline): MNHNS, SASEGT. The CDR3 loop spans 14 amino acids. The CDR3 spells CASSLDRNTGELFF. The CDR3 DNA is TGTGCCAGCAGCTTGGACAGAAACACCGGGGAGCTGTTTTTT.

The chain joins TRBV28 to TRBJ2-5; D is perhaps TRBD1 (5 bases). Germline loops: CDR1 MDHEN, CDR2 SYDVKM. Trimming cost V 2 bases and J 1 base, with 8 bases left between them. There are 14 residues in the CDR3. The CDR3 protein is CASSLPQGQETQYF. CDR3 sequence (DNA): TGTGCCAGCAGTTTACCGCAGGGCCAAGAGACCCAGTACTTC.